This T cell receptor (beta chain) was sequenced in a study of regulatory T cells in long-lasting Graves disease. Study-level information: To qualify as persistent, Graves' disease required over 5 years of antithyroid drugs with positive TSH receptor antibodies.

Time point given: persistent/refractory GD, antithyroid drugs over 5 years with positive TRAb. Researchers made the TCR library from RNA that was extracted from PBMCs. Investigators prepared the TCR beta libraries by applying iRepertoire HTBI primers and Arm-PCR of CDR3 regions. A single record per CDR3 protein comes from TCRdb applying MiXCR to the multiplex PCR reads. The repertoire holds 400,000 to 450,000 distinct CDR3 sequences, with 23% as singletons. Findings and caveats of the study: Reduced TCR diversity was observed in persistent Graves' patients versus newly diagnosed patients. Small sample size may have lowered accuracy. Researchers reported studying only peripheral blood, not thyroid tissue.

As for this clonotype: The antigen remains unidentified.

This material consisted of peripheral blood mononuclear cells (PBMCs), taken when the disease was refractory, from a patient treated with antithyroid drugs. The sequence was collected from a female donor with Graves disease.

The CDR3 reads CASSLTGEAFF. The CDR3 nucleotides are TGTGCCAGCAGCTTAACGGGAGAAGCTTTCTTT. J is TRBJ1-1 and V is TRBV11-2; no reliable D call. Germline CDR1 and CDR2: SGHAT and FQNNGV. The CDR3 consists of 11 residues. The ends were cut back, 2 bases at V and 8 bases at J, with 6 bases in the middle.